This T cell receptor (beta chain) was observed in a study of CXCR3-negative and CXCR3-positive naive CD8 T cells. Study-wide points: TRB CDR3s of CXCR3-positive naive cells were more hydrophobic than those of CXCR3-negative naive cells.

CDR1 and CDR2 from the germline V gene are SGHTA and FQGNSA. This CDR3 region has 16 residues. The method, 5' RACE with UMI labels, was used to prepare the TRB cDNA libraries. TCRdb reanalyzed the 5' RACE reads, giving one entry per CDR3 protein sequence and no DNA. The table for this sample gives more than 80,000 distinct CDR3 sequences. As regards this clonotype: Its matching antigen is unknown.

The J gene is TRBJ2-3, the V gene TRBV7-2; TCRdb's assignment of TRBD2 cannot be checked, as there is no DNA. This TCR derives from a human donor in good health. Some clones in this sample may be carry-over from other donors' samples. The sample was naive CXCR3+ CD8+ T cells from blood. Sample subset: CD45RO-CCR7+CD27+CD95- naive CD8+ T cells expressing CXCR3 (TNR3+). The CDR3 here is CASSASLAGAGDTQYF.